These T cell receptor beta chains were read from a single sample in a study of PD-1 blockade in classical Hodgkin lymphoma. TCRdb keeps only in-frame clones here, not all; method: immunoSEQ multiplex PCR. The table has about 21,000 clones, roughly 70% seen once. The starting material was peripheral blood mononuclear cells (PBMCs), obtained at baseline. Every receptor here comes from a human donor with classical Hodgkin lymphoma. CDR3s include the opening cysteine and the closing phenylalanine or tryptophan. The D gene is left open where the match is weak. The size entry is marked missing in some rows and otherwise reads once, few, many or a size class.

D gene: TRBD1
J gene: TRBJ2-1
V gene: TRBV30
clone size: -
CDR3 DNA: TGTGCCTGGAGTGGGAGGGGCAGGGGGCGAGGGGTGTATAGAAATGAGCAGTTCTTC
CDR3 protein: CAWSGRGRGRGVYRNEQFF

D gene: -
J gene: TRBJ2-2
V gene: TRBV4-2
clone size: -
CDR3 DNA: TGTGCCAGCAGCCTTCTCTCGGGGATGGCCGGGGAGCTGTTTTTT
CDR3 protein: CASSLLSGMAGELFF

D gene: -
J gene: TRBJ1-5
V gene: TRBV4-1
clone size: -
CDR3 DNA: TGCGCCAGCAGCCAAGTTGATATGGGGTTCAGGAACAATCAGTCCCAGCATTTT
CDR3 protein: CASSQVDMGFRNNQSQHF

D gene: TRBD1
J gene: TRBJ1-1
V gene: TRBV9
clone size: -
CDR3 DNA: TGTGCCAGCAGCGAACAGGGGACAGGGAGGTCGGCTTTCTTT
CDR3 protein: CASSEQGTGRSAFF

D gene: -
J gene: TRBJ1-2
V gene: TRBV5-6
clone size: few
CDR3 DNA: TGTGCCAGCAGCCCCTTCCGAATAAACTATGGCTACACCTTC
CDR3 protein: CASSPFRINYGYTF

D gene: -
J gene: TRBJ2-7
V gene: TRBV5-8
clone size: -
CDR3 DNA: TGTGCCAGCAGCCACAGGGACTCCTACGAGCAGTACTTC
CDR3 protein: CASSHRDSYEQYF

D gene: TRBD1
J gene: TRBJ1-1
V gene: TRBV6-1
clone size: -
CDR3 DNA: TGTGCCAGCAGTGCGAACAGGGGCGCTTCTGAAGCTTTCTTT
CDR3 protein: CASSANRGASEAFF

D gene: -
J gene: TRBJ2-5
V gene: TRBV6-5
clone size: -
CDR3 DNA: TGTGCCAGCAGTTACCTATCGGGGAGAAGAGAGACCCAGTACTTC
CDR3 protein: CASSYLSGRRETQYF

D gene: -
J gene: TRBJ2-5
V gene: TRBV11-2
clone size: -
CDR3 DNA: TGTGCCAGCAGCTTAAGGGGCGGGGAGACCCAGTACTTC
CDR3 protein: CASSLRGGETQYF

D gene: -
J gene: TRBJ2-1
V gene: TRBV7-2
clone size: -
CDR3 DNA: TGTGCCAGCACGTCGGGCGACTACAATGAGCAGTTCTTC
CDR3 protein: CASTSGDYNEQFF

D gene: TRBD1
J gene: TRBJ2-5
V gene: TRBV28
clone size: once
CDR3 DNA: TGTGCCAGCCTGGAATCGACAGGGCGGGTAGAGACCCAGTACTTC
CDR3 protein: CASLESTGRVETQYF

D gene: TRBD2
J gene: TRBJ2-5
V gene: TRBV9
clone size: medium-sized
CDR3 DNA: TGTGCCAGCAGCCCCCGCGCGGGGGGGCTAGAGACCCAGTACTTC
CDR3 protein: CASSPRAGGLETQYF

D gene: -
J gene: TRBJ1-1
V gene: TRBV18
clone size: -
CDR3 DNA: TGTGCCAGCTCACGGGGCCCGCCGAACACTGAAGCTTTCTTT
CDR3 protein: CASSRGPPNTEAFF

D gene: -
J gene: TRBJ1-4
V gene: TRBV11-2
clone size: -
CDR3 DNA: TGTGCCAGCAGCCGGGGGGAGTGGGAAAAACTGTTTTTT
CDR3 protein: CASSRGEWEKLFF

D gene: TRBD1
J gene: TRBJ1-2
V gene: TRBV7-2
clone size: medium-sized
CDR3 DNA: TGTGCCAGCAGCCCAGTCCGTGAGGGGGCGTGCACCTTC
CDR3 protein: CASSPVREGACTF

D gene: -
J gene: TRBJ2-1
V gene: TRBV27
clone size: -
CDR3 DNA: TGTGCCAGCAGTTTATTGGCGGCGCACAATGAGCAGTTCTTC
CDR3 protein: CASSLLAAHNEQFF

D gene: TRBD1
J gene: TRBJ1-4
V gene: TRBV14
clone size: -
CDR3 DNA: TGTGCCAGCAGCCAAGCCCAGGGGGCGGGTGAAAAACTGTTTTTT
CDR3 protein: CASSQAQGAGEKLFF

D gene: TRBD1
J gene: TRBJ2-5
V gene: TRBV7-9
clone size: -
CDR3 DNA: TGTGCCAGCAAAGGGGGCGCACAGGAGACCCAGTACTTC
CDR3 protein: CASKGGAQETQYF